Following are 12 T cell receptor beta chains from one sample sequenced in a study of shared clonotypes between healthy human individuals. Sequencing used immunoSEQ multiplex PCR; TCRdb keeps in-frame clones, though not all of them. Of about 2,100,000 clones listed, approximately 94% are singletons. CD45RO-negative, CCR7-selected cells formed the naive CD8 fraction, which excluded terminally differentiated effector memory CD45RA+ cells. The sequencing sample was made of naive CD8+ T cells from PBMCs. These receptors originate from a man in his late teens or twenties in good health. Some clones in this sample may be carry-over from other donors' samples.

This chain connects TRBV6-6 to TRBJ2-7; 10 nucleotides agree with TRBD1. Per germline, CDR1 MNHNY and CDR2 SVGAGI (reference sequence). After removal of 2 bases from V and 5 bases from J, the junction contained 3 bases not matched to a gene. The CDR3 extends over 14 amino acids. CDR3 coding DNA: TGTGCCAGCAGTTACGTAGGGACAGGGGACGAGCAGTACTTC. Amino acid sequence: CASSYVGTGDEQYF.

This chain joins TRBV11-1 and TRBJ2-7; a possible D gene is TRBD2 (5 bases). The CDR3 loop spans 14 amino acids. Germline assignment: CDR1 SGHAT and CDR2 FQDESV (reference sequence). V gave up 5 bases and J gave up 1 base, with 12 bases separating them. CDR3: CASSNFGESYEQYF. As DNA, the CDR3 is TGTGCCAGCAGCAACTTCGGGGAATCCTACGAGCAGTACTTC.

The rearrangement links TRBV2 to TRBJ1-2; D gene unclear. The V gene lost 2 bases and the J gene lost 4 bases, with 20 bases spanning the gap. CDR3 length equals 17 residues. Germline values: CDR1 SNHLY, CDR2 FYNNEI. The CDR3, as DNA: TGTGCCAGCAGTGAATCACGTGTAGGGAGGGCCCCCTATGGCTACACCTTC. Amino acid sequence: CASSESRVGRAPYGYTF.

The V call is TRBV7-9, the J call TRBJ2-2; D gene uncertain. Germline V gene data show CDR1 as SEHNR and CDR2 as FQNEAQ (reference sequence). The CDR3 extends over 12 amino acids. The V gene lost 8 bases and the J gene lost 5 bases, with 9 bases spanning the gap. The CDR3 sequence is CASGRETGELFF. Written as DNA, the CDR3 is TGTGCCAGCGGAAGGGAAACCGGGGAGCTGTTTTTT. The full variable domain, its missing parts supplied by reference TRBV7-9 and TRBJ2-2, is DTGVSQNPRHKITKRGQNVTFRCDPISEHNRLYWYRQTLGQGPEFLTYFQNEAQLEKSRLLSDRFSAERPKGSFSTLEIQRTEQGDSAMYLCASGRETGELFFGEGSRLTVL.

The chain links TRBV7-9 to TRBJ2-3; possible D gene TRBD2, 6 bases. CDR3 length: 19 residues. V lost 4 bases and J 2 bases, leaving 25 bases between the germline ends. The V gene's germline CDR1 is SEHNR and CDR2 FQNEAQ (reference sequence). CDR3 in DNA: TGTGCCAGCAGCTCCCCCGAGCGGGCCGACAACAAGAACACAGATACGCAGTATTTT. This codes for CASSSPERADNKNTDTQYF. The complete variable domain, with remaining parts taken from reference TRBV7-9 and TRBJ2-3, reads DTGVSQNPRHKITKRGQNVTFRCDPISEHNRLYWYRQTLGQGPEFLTYFQNEAQLEKSRLLSDRFSAERPKGSFSTLEIQRTEQGDSAMYLCASSSPERADNKNTDTQYFGPGTRLTVL.

This chain connects TRBV19 to TRBJ1-2, with D uncertain. Germline CDR1 is LNHDA and CDR2 is SQIVND (reference sequence). The V end was cut by 6 bases, the J end by 9 bases, with 23 bases between. The CDR3 has 15 residues. The DNA for the CDR3 is TGTGCCAGTAGACCAACGGCGTCGGGGTTCTTGAGCTACACCTTC. The encoded protein is CASRPTASGFLSYTF.

This clone has only one observation. The genes are TRBV18 and TRBJ2-7, with D uncertain. Germline-derived CDR1 and CDR2 are KGHSH and LQKENI. V was shortened by 1 base and J by 7 bases, with 11 bases between the two germline ends. This CDR3 comprises 13 residues. CDR3 loop: CASSPLAKQEQYF. DNA for the CDR3: TGTGCCAGCTCACCACTGGCCAAACAGGAGCAGTACTTC.

The chain is built from TRBV28 and TRBJ1-2, with a tentative D call TRBD1 (5 bases). V shed 6 bases and J shed 7 bases, with 18 bases lying between them. Germline assignment: CDR1 MDHEN and CDR2 SYDVKM. There are 14 residues in the CDR3. The CDR3 protein is CASRNPGRRSGYTF. Here the CDR3 DNA reads TGTGCCAGCAGAAACCCGGGACGTCGGAGTGGCTACACCTTC.

Worth noting for this clone: One end of the junction is discordant with germline, which a read error may explain. The rearrangement links TRBV29-1 to TRBJ2-2; D tentatively reads TRBD1 or TRBD2 (5 bases each). CDR1 SQVTM and CDR2 ANQGSEA come from the germline V gene. The CDR3 totals 12 residues. The CDR3 nucleotides read TGCAGCGCCCGGTCAGGGTTCGGGGAGCCGTTTTTT. It codes for CSARSGFGEPFF.

The rearrangement uses TRBV12-5 and TRBJ1-1, with D possibly TRBD1 on 6 matching bases. Between the trimmed V and J ends, which lost 4 bases and 2 bases, there was a span of 17 bases. CDR3 length: 16 residues. Germline lookup yields CDR1 LGHNT and CDR2 FRNRAP. This CDR3 reads CASGSGGDRTNTEAFF. Here the CDR3 DNA reads TGTGCTAGTGGTTCGGGGGGTGACAGGACAAACACTGAAGCTTTCTTT.

The chain combines TRBV5-6 with TRBJ2-3; D gene ambiguous. The V end lost 0 bases, the J end lost 5 bases, and 7 bases lay between the germline ends. The CDR3 is 13 residues long. Germline V gene data show CDR1 as SGHDT and CDR2 as YYEEEE. The CDR3: CASSLAWGDTQYF. The CDR3 DNA is TGTGCCAGCAGCTTGGCCTGGGGAGATACGCAGTATTTT.

This clone was observed a single time. The chain is built from TRBV30 and TRBJ1-2, with D maybe TRBD1 (5 bases). Between the trimmed V and J ends, which lost 0 bases and 3 bases, there was a span of 32 bases. The germline V gene encodes CDR1 GTSNPN and CDR2 SVGIG (reference sequence). The CDR3 loop spans 21 amino acids. The CDR3 DNA reads TGTGCCTGGAGTGTACGGCCTGGGCCCAAGGACATTAGGGGACCCCACTATGGCTACACCTTC. Its translation is CAWSVRPGPKDIRGPHYGYTF.